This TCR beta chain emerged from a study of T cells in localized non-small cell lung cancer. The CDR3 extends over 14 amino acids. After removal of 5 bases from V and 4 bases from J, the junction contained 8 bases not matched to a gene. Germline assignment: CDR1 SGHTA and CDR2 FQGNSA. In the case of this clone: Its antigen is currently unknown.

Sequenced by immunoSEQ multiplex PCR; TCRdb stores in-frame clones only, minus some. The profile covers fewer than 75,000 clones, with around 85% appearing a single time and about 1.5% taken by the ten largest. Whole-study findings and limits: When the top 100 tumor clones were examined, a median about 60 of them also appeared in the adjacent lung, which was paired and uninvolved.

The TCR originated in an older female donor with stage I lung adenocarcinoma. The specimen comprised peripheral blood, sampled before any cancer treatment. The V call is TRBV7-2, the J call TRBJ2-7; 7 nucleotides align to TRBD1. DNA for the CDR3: TGTGCCAGCAGCGGCCGACAGGGCCATTACGAGCAGTACTTC. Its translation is CASSGRQGHYEQYF.